Below are 13 T cell receptor beta chains sequenced from a single sample in a study of cytomegalovirus exposure and HLA in healthy donors. The primer mix had 60 Vbeta and 13 Jbeta primers. Generated by immunoSEQ multiplex PCR, the TCRdb table keeps only in-frame clones and is missing some. This table has 150,000 to 200,000 clones, 80% appearing once. The sample comprised PBMCs. The receptor source for this set is a woman aged 45 to 65 in good health and CMV-seropositive.

The V gene is TRBV7-8, the J gene TRBJ1-3; no definite D call. Trimming stripped 2 bases from V and 0 bases from J, with 8 bases between. The length of the CDR3 is 15 residues. Germline CDR1 SGHVS, CDR2 FQNEAQ. The CDR3 here is CASSLRGFSGNTIYF. The CDR3 DNA reads as TGTGCCAGCAGCTTACGGGGTTTCTCTGGAAACACCATATATTTT.

V usage is TRBV28 and J usage is TRBJ1-1; 7 nucleotides line up with TRBD1. Germline trimming cut 6 bases from V and 7 bases from J; bases unmatched to any gene: 11. Per germline, CDR1 MDHEN and CDR2 SYDVKM. The CDR3 length is 14 residues. For the CDR3, the DNA is TGTGCCAGCAGCCTAGGACAGGATGTAGGTGAAGCTTTCTTT. Protein sequence: CASSLGQDVGEAFF.

The CDR3 here is CATSREGSGRTEAFF. DNA of the CDR3: TGTGCCACCAGCAGAGAGGGGAGTGGACGGACTGAAGCTTTCTTT. V is TRBV15 and J is TRBJ1-1; D ambiguous. V lost 0 bases and J lost 5, with 13 bases in between. The CDR3 is made up of 15 amino acids. Germline V lookup: CDR1 LNHNV, CDR2 YYDKDF (reference sequence).

This chain links TRBV7-9 with TRBJ2-5; 9 positions match TRBD1. This CDR3 contains 16 residues. Germline V lookup: CDR1 SEHNR, CDR2 FQNEAQ (reference sequence). With 4 bases clipped from V and 1 base from J, the junction kept 7 bases outside the gene matches. CDR3 region: CASSSRDRALQETQYF. The CDR3 DNA reads as TGTGCCAGCAGCTCCCGGGACAGGGCCCTCCAAGAGACCCAGTACTTC.

This chain links TRBV7-9 with TRBJ2-2; 7 nucleotides line up with TRBD1. V shed 4 bases, J shed 2 bases, and the junction held 13 bases outside the gene matches. The CDR3 runs 18 residues. Germline-derived CDR1 and CDR2 are SEHNR and FQNEAQ (reference sequence). Here the CDR3 reads CASSSVAMGQINTGELFF. CDR3 DNA: TGTGCCAGCAGCTCCGTAGCGATGGGACAGATTAACACCGGGGAGCTGTTTTTT.

The count of this clone is one. The chain joins TRBV11-2 to TRBJ2-1; D is perhaps TRBD2 (6 bases). This CDR3 has 17 residues. Deletions cut 0 bases from V and 0 bases from J, with 12 bases between. Germline lookup yields CDR1 SGHAT and CDR2 FQNNGV. CDR3 sequence reads: CASSLERGLASYNEQFF. CDR3 nucleotides: TGTGCCAGCAGCTTAGAAAGGGGACTGGCCTCCTACAATGAGCAGTTCTTC.

This clone was counted between two and nine times. This sequence joins TRBV7-2 and TRBJ1-1; 12 bases align to TRBD1. The germline V gene has CDR1 SGHTA and CDR2 FQGNSA. CDR3 length: 16 residues. V trimming: 4 bases; J trimming: 3 bases; junction bases outside the gene matches: 6. The CDR3 nucleotides read TGTGCCAGCAGCTCCGGGACAGGGGGCTGGGACACTGAAGCTTTCTTT. This sequence encodes CASSSGTGGWDTEAFF.

This chain connects TRBV15 to TRBJ1-1, with TRBD1 as a possible D gene (6 bases). The ends were cut back, 3 bases at V and 2 bases at J, with 10 bases in the middle. CDR1 LNHNV and CDR2 YYDKDF come from the germline V gene (reference sequence). The CDR3 runs 14 residues. The CDR3 here is CATSSAGDNTEAFF. CDR3 coding DNA: TGTGCCACCAGCAGCGCAGGGGACAACACTGAAGCTTTCTTT.

The V and J genes are TRBV28 and TRBJ1-5, with unresolved D. The CDR3 length is 15 residues. The germline gives CDR1 MDHEN, CDR2 SYDVKM. V dropped 3 bases and J dropped 1 base, with 10 bases sitting between them. The chain's CDR3 is CASSLPGWSNQPQHF. The CDR3 DNA follows: TGTGCCAGCAGTTTGCCAGGTTGGAGCAATCAGCCCCAGCATTTT.

This clone was counted only a few times. The chain recombines TRBV28 with TRBJ2-7; 10 nucleotides agree with TRBD2. Germline V gene data show CDR1 as MDHEN and CDR2 as SYDVKM. The length of the CDR3 is 18 residues. V trimming: 6 bases; J trimming: 2 bases; junction bases outside the gene matches: 16. In DNA form, the CDR3 reads TGTGCCAGCAGCCTGACAGGGATTGGTACTAGCGGGGCCTACGAGCAGTACTTC. Translation gives CASSLTGIGTSGAYEQYF.

V and J are TRBV7-2 and TRBJ2-2, with D possibly TRBD2 on 5 matching bases. This CDR3 has 15 amino acids. With 2 bases removed from V and 4 bases from J, the gap between germline ends came to 11 bases. Germline V lookup: CDR1 SGHTA, CDR2 FQGNSA. The chain's CDR3 is CASSLNGVSTGELFF. In DNA, the CDR3 is TGTGCCAGCAGCTTAAACGGGGTTTCCACCGGGGAGCTGTTTTTT.

The chain couples TRBV5-1 to TRBJ2-4; 8 nucleotides match TRBD1. Germline lookup yields CDR1 SGHRS and CDR2 YFSETQ. V trimming: 5 bases; J trimming: 1 base; junction bases outside the gene matches: 5. The length of the CDR3 is 15 residues. DNA for the CDR3: TGCGCCAGCAGAGGACAGGGTGAGGCCAAAAACATTCAGTACTTC. Translation gives CASRGQGEAKNIQYF.

The genes are TRBV19 and TRBJ2-7; 11 bases line up with TRBD2. Germline CDR1 is LNHDA and CDR2 is SQIVND (reference sequence). The CDR3 runs to 14 residues. Trimming removed 5 bases from V and 5 bases from J; junction bases left unmatched: 5. CDR3 protein: CASSPTSGSHEQYF. The CDR3 nucleotides are TGTGCCAGTAGTCCCACTAGCGGGAGCCACGAGCAGTACTTC.